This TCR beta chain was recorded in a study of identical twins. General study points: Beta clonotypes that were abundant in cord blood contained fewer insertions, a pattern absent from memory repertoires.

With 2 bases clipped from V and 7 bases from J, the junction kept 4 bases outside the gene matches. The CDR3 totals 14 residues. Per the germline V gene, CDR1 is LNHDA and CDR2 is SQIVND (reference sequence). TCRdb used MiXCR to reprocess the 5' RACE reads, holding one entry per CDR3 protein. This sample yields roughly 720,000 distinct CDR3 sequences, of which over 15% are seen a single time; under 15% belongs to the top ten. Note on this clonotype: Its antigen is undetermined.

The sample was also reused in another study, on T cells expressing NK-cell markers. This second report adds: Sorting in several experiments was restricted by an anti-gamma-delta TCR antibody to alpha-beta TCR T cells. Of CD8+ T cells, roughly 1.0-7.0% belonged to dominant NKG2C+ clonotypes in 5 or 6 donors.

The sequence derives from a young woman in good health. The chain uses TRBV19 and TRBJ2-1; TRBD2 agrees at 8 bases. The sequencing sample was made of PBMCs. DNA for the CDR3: TGTGCCAGTAGTATAACGGGAGGGTTGAATGAGCAGTTCTTC. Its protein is CASSITGGLNEQFF. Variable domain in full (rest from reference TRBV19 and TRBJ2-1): DGGITQSPKYLFRKEGQNVTLSCEQNLNHDAMYWYRQDPGQGLRLIYYSQIVNDFQKGDIAEGYSVSREKKESFPLTVTSAQKNPTAFYLCASSITGGLNEQFFGPGTRLTVL.